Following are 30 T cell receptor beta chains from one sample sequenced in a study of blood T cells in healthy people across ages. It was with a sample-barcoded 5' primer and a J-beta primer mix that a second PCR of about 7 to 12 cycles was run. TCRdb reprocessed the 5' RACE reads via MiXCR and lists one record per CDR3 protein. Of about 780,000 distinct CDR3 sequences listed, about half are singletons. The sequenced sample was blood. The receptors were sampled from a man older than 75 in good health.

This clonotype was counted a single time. The CDR3 DNA sequence: TGTGCCAGCAGCGTACGGACGGGGGGCACCACCGGGGAGCTGTTTTTT. Protein product: CASSVRTGGTTGELFF. The V call is TRBV9, the J call TRBJ2-2; tentative D call: TRBD2 (7 bases). V was cut by 1 base and J by 4 bases, with 14 bases left in between. The CDR3 consists of 16 residues. From germline, CDR1 is SGDLS and CDR2 YYNGEE.

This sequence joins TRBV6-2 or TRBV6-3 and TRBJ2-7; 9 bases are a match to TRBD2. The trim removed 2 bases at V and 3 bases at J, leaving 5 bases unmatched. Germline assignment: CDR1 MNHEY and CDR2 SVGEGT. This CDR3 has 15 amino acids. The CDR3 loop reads CASSYTTSGYYEQYF. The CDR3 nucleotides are TGTGCCAGCAGTTACACGACTAGCGGATACTACGAGCAGTACTTC.

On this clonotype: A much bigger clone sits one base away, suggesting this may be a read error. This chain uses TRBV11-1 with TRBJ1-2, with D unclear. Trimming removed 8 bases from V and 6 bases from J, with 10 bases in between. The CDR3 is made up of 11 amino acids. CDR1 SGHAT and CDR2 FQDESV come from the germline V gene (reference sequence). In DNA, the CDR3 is TGTGCCAGCGGGGAGGACCATGGCTACACCTTC. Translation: CASGEDHGYTF.

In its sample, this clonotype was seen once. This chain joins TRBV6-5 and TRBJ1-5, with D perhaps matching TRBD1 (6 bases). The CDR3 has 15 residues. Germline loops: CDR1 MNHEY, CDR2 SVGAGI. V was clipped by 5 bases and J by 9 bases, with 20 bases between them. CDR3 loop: CASSADGGRDRPQHF. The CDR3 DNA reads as TGTGCCAGCAGTGCTGACGGGGGCAGGGATCGGCCCCAGCATTTT.

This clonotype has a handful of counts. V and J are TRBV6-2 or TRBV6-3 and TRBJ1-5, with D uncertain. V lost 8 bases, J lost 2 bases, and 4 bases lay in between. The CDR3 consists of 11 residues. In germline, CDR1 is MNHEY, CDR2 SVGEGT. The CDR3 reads CASGGNQPQHF. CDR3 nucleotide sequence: TGTGCCAGCGGAGGCAATCAGCCCCAGCATTTT.

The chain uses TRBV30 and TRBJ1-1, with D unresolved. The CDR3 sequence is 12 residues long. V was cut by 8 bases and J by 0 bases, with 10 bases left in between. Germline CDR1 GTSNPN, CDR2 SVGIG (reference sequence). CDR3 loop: CASLTVNTEAFF. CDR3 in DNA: TGTGCCAGTCTCACAGTGAACACTGAAGCTTTCTTT.

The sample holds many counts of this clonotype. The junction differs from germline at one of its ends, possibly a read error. In DNA, the CDR3 is TGTGCCAGCAGTGTCGGGGGCTCCTACAATGAGCAGTTCTTC. Residues: CASSVGGSYNEQFF. The chain combines TRBV5-1 with TRBJ2-1; possibly TRBD2 for D (6 bases). The CDR3 has 14 amino acids. Germline lookup yields CDR1 SGHRS and CDR2 YFSETQ.

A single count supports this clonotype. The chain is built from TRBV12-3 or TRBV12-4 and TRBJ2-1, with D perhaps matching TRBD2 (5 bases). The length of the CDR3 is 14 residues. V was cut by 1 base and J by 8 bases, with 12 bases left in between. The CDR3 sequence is CASSLGVSRDEQFF. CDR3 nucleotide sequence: TGTGCCAGCAGTTTAGGGGTTTCGCGGGATGAGCAGTTCTTC.

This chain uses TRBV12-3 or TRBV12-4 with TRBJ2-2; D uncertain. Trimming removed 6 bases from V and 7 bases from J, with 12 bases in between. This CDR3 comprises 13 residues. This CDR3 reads CASRMIVDGELFF. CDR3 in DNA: TGTGCCAGCAGGATGATAGTAGACGGGGAGCTGTTTTTT.

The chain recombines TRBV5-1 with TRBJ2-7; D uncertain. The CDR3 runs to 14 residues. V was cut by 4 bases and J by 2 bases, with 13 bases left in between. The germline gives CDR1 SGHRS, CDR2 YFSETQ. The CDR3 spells CASSVEAGTYEQYF. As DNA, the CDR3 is TGCGCCAGCAGCGTGGAAGCAGGAACCTACGAGCAGTACTTC.

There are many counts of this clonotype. CDR3: CASSLAGGPGHEQYF. The CDR3 DNA follows: TGTGCCAGCAGCTTAGCGGGAGGGCCGGGCCACGAGCAGTACTTC. V gene TRBV7-2 combines with J gene TRBJ2-7; TRBD2 aligns across 7 bases. Trimming removed 0 bases from V and 5 bases from J; junction bases left unmatched: 7. Germline-derived CDR1 and CDR2 are SGHTA and FQGNSA. The CDR3 is 15 residues long.

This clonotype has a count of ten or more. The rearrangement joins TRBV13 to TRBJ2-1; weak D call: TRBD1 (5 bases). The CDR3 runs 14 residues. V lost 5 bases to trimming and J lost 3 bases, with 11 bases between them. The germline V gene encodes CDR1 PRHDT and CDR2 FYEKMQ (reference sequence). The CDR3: CASSTDSYYNEQFF. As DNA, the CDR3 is TGTGCCAGCAGCACCGACAGTTACTACAATGAGCAGTTCTTC.

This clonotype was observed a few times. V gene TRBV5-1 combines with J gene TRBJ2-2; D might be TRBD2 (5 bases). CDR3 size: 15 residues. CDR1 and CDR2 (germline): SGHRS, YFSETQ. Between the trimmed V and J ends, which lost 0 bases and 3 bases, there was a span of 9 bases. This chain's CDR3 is CASSLEGDDTGELFF. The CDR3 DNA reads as TGCGCCAGCAGCTTGGAGGGAGACGACACCGGGGAGCTGTTTTTT.

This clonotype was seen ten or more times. CDR3 region: CASSLDFTEQYF. CDR3 coding DNA: TGTGCCAGCAGCCTAGACTTCACCGAGCAGTACTTC. The chain recombines TRBV5-6 with TRBJ2-7; D uncertain. From germline, CDR1 is SGHDT and CDR2 YYEEEE. The V end lost 4 bases, the J end lost 6 bases, and 11 bases lay between the germline ends. This CDR3 is built from 12 residues. Combining the CDR3 with reference TRBV5-6 and TRBJ2-7 gives the whole variable domain DAGVTQSPTHLIKTRGQQVTLRCSPKSGHDTVSWYQQALGQGPQFIFQYYEEEERQRGNFPDRFSGHQFPNYSSELNVNALLLGDSALYLCASSLDFTEQYFGPGTRLTVT.

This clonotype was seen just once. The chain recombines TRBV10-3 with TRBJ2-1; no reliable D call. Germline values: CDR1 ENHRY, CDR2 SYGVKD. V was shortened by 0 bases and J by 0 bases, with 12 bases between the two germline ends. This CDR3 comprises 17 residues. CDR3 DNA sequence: TGTGCCATCAGTGAGTCGATCAGCCTTAGCTCCTACAATGAGCAGTTCTTC. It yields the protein CAISESISLSSYNEQFF.

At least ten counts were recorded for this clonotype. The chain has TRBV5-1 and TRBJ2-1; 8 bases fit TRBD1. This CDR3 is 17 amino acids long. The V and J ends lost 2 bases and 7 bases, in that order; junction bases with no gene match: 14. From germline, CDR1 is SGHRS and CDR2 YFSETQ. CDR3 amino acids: CASSLLAGRTGSNEQFF. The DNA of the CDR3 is TGCGCCAGCAGCTTATTGGCCGGTAGGACAGGGTCGAATGAGCAGTTCTTC.

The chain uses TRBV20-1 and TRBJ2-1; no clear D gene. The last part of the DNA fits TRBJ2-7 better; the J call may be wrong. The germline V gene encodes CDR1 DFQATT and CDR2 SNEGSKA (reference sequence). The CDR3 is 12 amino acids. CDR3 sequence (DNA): TGCAGTGCTAGTGGACCGGTAGGCGAGCAGTACTTC. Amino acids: CSASGPVGEQYF.

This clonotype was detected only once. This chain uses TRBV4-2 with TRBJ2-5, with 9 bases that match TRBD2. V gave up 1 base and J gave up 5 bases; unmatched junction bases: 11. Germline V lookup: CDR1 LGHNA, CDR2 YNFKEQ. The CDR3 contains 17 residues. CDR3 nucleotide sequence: TGTGCCAGCAGCCAAGTAACGGCAGCGGGAGGAATGGAGACCCAGTACTTC. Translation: CASSQVTAAGGMETQYF.

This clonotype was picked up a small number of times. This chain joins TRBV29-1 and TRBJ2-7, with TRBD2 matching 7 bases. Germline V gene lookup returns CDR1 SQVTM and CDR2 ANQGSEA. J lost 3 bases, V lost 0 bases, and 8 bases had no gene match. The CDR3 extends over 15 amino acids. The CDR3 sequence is CSVEDQWTGGYEQYF. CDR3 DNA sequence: TGCAGCGTTGAAGATCAATGGACGGGGGGCTACGAGCAGTACTTC.

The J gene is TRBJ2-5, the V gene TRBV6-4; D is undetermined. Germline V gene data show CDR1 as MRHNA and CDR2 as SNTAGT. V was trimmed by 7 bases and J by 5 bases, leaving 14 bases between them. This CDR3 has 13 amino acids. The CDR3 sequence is CASTRLGEETQYF. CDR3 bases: TGTGCCAGCACTCGACTGGGTGAGGAGACCCAGTACTTC.

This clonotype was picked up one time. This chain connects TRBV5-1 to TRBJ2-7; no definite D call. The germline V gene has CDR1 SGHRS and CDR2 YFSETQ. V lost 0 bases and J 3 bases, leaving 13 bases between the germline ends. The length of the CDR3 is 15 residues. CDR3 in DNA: TGCGCCAGCAGCTTGGAGGGAACACCTCGCTACGAGCAGTACTTC. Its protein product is CASSLEGTPRYEQYF.

In DNA, the CDR3 is TGTGCCACCAGTGATTTGGCTTCTAGCGGGGGGGCCCTAAATACGCAGTATTTT. Protein product: CATSDLASSGGALNTQYF. V gene TRBV24-1 combines with J gene TRBJ2-3; 12 positions agree with TRBD2. The CDR3 totals 18 residues. J was trimmed by 7 bases and V by 0 bases; bases with no gene match: 10. Germline values: CDR1 KGHDR, CDR2 SFDVKD.

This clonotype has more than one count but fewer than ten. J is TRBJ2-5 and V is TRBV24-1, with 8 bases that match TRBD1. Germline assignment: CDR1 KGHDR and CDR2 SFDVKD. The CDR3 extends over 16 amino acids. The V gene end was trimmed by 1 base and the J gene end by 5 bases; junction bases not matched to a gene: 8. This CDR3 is CATSDLQAGGMETQYF. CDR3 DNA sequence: TGTGCCACCAGTGATTTACAGGCAGGGGGCATGGAGACCCAGTACTTC.

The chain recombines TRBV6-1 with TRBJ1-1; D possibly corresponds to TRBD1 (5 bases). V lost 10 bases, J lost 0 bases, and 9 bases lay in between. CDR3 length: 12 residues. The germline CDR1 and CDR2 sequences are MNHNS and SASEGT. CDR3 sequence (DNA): TGTGCCACCGACAGAATGAACACTGAAGCTTTCTTT. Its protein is CATDRMNTEAFF.

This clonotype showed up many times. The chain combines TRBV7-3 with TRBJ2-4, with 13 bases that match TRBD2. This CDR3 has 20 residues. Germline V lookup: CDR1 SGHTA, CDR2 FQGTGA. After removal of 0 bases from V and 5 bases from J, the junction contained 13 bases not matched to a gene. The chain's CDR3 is CASSLTGSGLAGERENIQYF. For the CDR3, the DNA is TGTGCCAGCAGCTTAACCGGGTCCGGACTAGCGGGAGAGAGGGAAAACATTCAGTACTTC. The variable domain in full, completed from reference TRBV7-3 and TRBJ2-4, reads GAGVSQTPSNKVTEKGKYVELRCDPISGHTALYWYRQSLGQGPEFLIYFQGTGAADDSGLPNDRFFAVRPEGSVSTLKIQRTERGDSAVYLCASSLTGSGLAGERENIQYFGAGTRLSVL.

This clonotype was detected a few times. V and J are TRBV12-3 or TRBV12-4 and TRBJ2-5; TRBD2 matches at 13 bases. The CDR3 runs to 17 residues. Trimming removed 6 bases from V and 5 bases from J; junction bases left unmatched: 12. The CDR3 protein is CASSPGGGLAGYETQYF. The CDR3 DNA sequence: TGTGCCAGCAGCCCAGGTGGGGGACTAGCGGGATATGAGACCCAGTACTTC.

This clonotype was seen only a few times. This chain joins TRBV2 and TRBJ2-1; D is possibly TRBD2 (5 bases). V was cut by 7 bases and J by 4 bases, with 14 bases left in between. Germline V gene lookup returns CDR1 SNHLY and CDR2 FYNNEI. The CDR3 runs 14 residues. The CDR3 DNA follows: TGTGCCAGCACTCTAGGACTGGCTTACAATGAGCAGTTCTTC. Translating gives CASTLGLAYNEQFF.

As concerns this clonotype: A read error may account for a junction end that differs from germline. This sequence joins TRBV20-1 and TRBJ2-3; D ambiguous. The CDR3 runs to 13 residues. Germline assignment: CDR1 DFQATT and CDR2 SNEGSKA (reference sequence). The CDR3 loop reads CSARDSATDTLYF. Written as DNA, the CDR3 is TGCAGTGCTAGAGATTCGGCCACAGATACGCTGTATTTT.

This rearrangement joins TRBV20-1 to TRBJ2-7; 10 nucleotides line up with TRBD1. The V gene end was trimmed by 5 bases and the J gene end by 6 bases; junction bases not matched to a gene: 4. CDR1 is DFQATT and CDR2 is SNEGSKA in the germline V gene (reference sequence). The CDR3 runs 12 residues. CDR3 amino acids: CSALRTGGEQYF. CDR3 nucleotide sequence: TGCAGTGCTCTCCGGACAGGGGGCGAGCAGTACTTC.

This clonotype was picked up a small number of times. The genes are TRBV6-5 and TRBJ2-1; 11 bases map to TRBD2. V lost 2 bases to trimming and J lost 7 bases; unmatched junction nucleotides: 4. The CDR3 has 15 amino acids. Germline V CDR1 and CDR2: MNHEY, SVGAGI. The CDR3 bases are TGTGCCAGCAGTTACGTAGCGGGAGGGCCTAATGAGCAGTTCTTC. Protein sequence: CASSYVAGGPNEQFF.